Below are 3 T cell receptor beta chains sequenced from a single sample in a study of control samples from healthy donors and cancer patients. TCRdb's table, derived via immunoSEQ multiplex PCR, lists solely in-frame clones and lacks some. The table shows about 120,000 clones, with approximately 90% occurring only once. The sample taken for sequencing was PBMCs. The receptors originated from a woman aged 45-65 years with colorectal cancer.

The J gene is TRBJ1-2, the V gene TRBV2; tentatively, D is TRBD1 (5 bases). Germline V CDR1 and CDR2: SNHLY, FYNNEI. The V and J ends lost 5 bases and 6 bases respectively, with 19 bases between them. This CDR3 region has 15 residues. For the CDR3, the DNA is TGTGCCAGCAGTCGAGGGGCGGTAAATCTCGATGGCTACACCTTC. Encoded protein: CASSRGAVNLDGYTF.

This chain connects TRBV30 to TRBJ1-4; D remains unclear. The CDR3 covers 13 residues. Trimming removed 4 bases from V and 3 bases from J, with 9 bases in between. Germline lookup yields CDR1 GTSNPN and CDR2 SVGIG (reference sequence). The CDR3 sequence: CAWNGVSNEKLFF. CDR3 coding DNA: TGTGCCTGGAATGGAGTTTCTAATGAAAAACTGTTTTTT. Full variable domain (rest looked up from reference TRBV30 and TRBJ1-4): SQTIHQWPATLVQPVGSPLSLECTVEGTSNPNLYWYRQAAGRGLQLLFYSVGIGQISSEVPQNLSASRPQDRQFILSSKKLLLSDSGFYLCAWNGVSNEKLFFGSGTQLSVL.

The chain links TRBV7-2 to TRBJ2-7; 9 bases agree with TRBD2. The J segment lost 5 bases and the V segment lost 6 bases, leaving 5 bases of the junction unmatched. The CDR3 contains 13 residues. In germline, CDR1 is SGHTA, CDR2 FQGNSA. The CDR3 coding sequence is TGTGCCAGCAGTTTTAGCGGGAGAGACGAGCAGTACTTC. Encoded protein: CASSFSGRDEQYF.